The 16 T cell receptor beta chains reported below all come from one sample, sequenced in a study of cytomegalovirus exposure and HLA in healthy donors (dated by TCRdb to the late 2010s). The library came from the immunoSEQ multiplex PCR assay. A mixture of 60 forward primers for TCR Vbeta segments and 13 reverse primers for TCR Jbeta segments was used in the multiplex PCR. TCRdb retrieved this table from immuneACCESS and kept in-frame rearrangements only. Not all clones are present; in checked studies, unresolved V genes account for under half, and no reason is known for the remainder. This sample is represented by 150,000 to 200,000 clones; 65% to 85% of them were singletons. Clones ranked in the top ten supply around 6.9% of the sample. Sequences were obtained from PBMCs. These receptors were obtained from a man in his forties in good health and CMV-seropositive.

The rearrangement uses TRBV5-6 and TRBJ2-1; 8 bases line up with TRBD1. After removal of 1 base from V and 9 bases from J, the junction contained 6 bases not matched to a gene. The CDR3 runs 14 residues. Germline lookup yields CDR1 SGHDT and CDR2 YYEEEE. The CDR3 bases are TGTGCCAGCAGCTTGACAGGGGGGTCAGTTGAGCAGTTCTTC. Encoded protein: CASSLTGGSVEQFF.

On this clone: Additional DNA sequences in this sample encode the identical CDR3. The chain couples TRBV21-1 to TRBJ1-5; TRBD1 is taken as the D call from the table, unchecked against the DNA. TRBV21-1 is a known pseudogene. The CDR3 contains 15 residues. CDR3 nucleotide sequence: TGTGCCAGCAGCAAGGAGGACAGGGGAAATCAGCCCCAGCATTTT. Translated: CASSKEDRGNQPQHF.

V is TRBV9 and J is TRBJ2-6; D is perhaps TRBD1 (5 bases). CDR3 length: 17 residues. Germline V gives CDR1 SGDLS, CDR2 YYNGEE. The V and J ends lost 3 bases and 0 bases respectively, with 13 bases between them. This chain's CDR3 is CASSAGHRNSGANVLTF. The CDR3 bases are TGTGCCAGCAGCGCCGGACACCGTAACTCTGGGGCCAACGTCCTGACTTTC.

Of note for this clone: At the DNA level, this CDR3 is encoded by other sequences in the same sample as well. The chain carries TRBV19 and TRBJ2-2; a weak D match, TRBD1 (5 bases). The CDR3 length is 14 residues. With 2 bases removed from V and 2 bases from J, the gap between germline ends came to 6 bases. Per the germline V gene, CDR1 is LNHDA and CDR2 is SQIVND (reference sequence). DNA of the CDR3: TGTGCCAGTAGTATACAGGGTAACACCGGGGAGCTGTTTTTT. This sequence encodes CASSIQGNTGELFF.

This clone was detected only a few times. The rearrangement links TRBV27 to TRBJ1-2; 7 nucleotides agree with TRBD1. The V and J ends lost 5 bases and 7 bases, in that order; junction bases with no gene match: 13. The length of the CDR3 is 15 residues. Germline CDR1 reads MNHEY; CDR2 reads SMNVEV (reference sequence). The CDR3 nucleotides are TGTGCCAGCAGTCCAGGGAAGGGGGCATGGAGTGGCTACACCTTC. Its translation: CASSPGKGAWSGYTF.

CDR3 nucleotide sequence: TGTGCCAGCAGCGTAGTGAGGGATCCCACCGGGGAGCTGTTTTTT. Protein product: CASSVVRDPTGELFF. V is TRBV9 and J is TRBJ2-2, with D perhaps TRBD2 (5 bases). The V and J ends lost 0 bases and 4 bases respectively, with 10 bases between them. Germline assignment: CDR1 SGDLS and CDR2 YYNGEE. The CDR3 sequence is 15 residues long.

V and J are TRBV6-5 and TRBJ2-7; tentatively, D is TRBD1 (6 bases). The CDR3 is made up of 14 amino acids. Germline assignment: CDR1 MNHEY and CDR2 SVGAGI. Trimming stripped 0 bases from V and 7 bases from J, with 13 bases between. The CDR3 reads CASSYSQGRREQYF. CDR3 coding DNA: TGTGCCAGCAGTTACTCGCAGGGGAGACGAGAGCAGTACTTC.

This clone was seen only a few times. The CDR3 spells CASSIGAVNTQYF. CDR3 sequence (DNA): TGTGCCAGTAGTATAGGCGCGGTTAATACGCAGTATTTT. The chain is built from TRBV19 and TRBJ2-3; no reliable D call. CDR3 length: 13 residues. Per germline, CDR1 LNHDA and CDR2 SQIVND (reference sequence). V shed 1 base and J shed 7 bases, with 9 bases lying between them.

V is TRBV25-1 and J is TRBJ1-1; a possible D gene is TRBD1 (5 bases). Looked up from germline, CDR1 is MGHDK and CDR2 is SYGVNS. CDR3 length: 15 residues. V was shortened by 1 base and J by 3 bases, with 12 bases between the two germline ends. The CDR3, as DNA: TGTGCCAGCAGTGAATCGCCAGGGCAGGACACTGAAGCTTTCTTT. The encoded protein is CASSESPGQDTEAFF.

This clone was counted between two and nine times. V is TRBV9 and J is TRBJ2-7; D possibly corresponds to TRBD1 (5 bases). The ends were cut back, 0 bases at V and 3 bases at J, with 10 bases in the middle. Germline CDR1 SGDLS, CDR2 YYNGEE. The CDR3 covers 14 residues. The CDR3 DNA is TGTGCCAGCAGCGTAGGCCAGGACAACTACGAGCAGTACTTC. This sequence encodes CASSVGQDNYEQYF.

This chain connects TRBV28 to TRBJ1-2; possible D gene TRBD1, 6 bases. The germline CDR1 and CDR2 sequences are MDHEN and SYDVKM. Trimming took off 3 bases at V and 7 bases at J, with 18 bases between the two ends. The CDR3 is 15 amino acids. This chain's CDR3 is CASSFESGDHRGYTF. CDR3 DNA: TGTGCCAGCAGTTTCGAGTCAGGGGATCATCGTGGCTACACCTTC.

V and J are TRBV9 and TRBJ1-1; D gene ambiguous. V lost 0 bases and J 8 bases, leaving 5 bases between the germline ends. Germline lookup yields CDR1 SGDLS and CDR2 YYNGEE. This CDR3 has 11 residues. The CDR3 region is CASSVGSEAFF. DNA for the CDR3: TGTGCCAGCAGCGTAGGTAGCGAAGCTTTCTTT.

The chain uses TRBV7-9 and TRBJ1-5; D is ambiguous. Germline V gene data show CDR1 as SEHNR and CDR2 as FQNEAQ (reference sequence). V dropped 1 base and J dropped 4 bases, with 5 bases sitting between them. The CDR3 has 13 amino acids. The DNA for the CDR3 is TGTGCCAGCAGCTTAGGGCCTAATCAGCCCCAGCATTTT. Encoded protein: CASSLGPNQPQHF.

The chain joins TRBV30 to TRBJ2-7; D perhaps matches TRBD1 (6 bases). Per germline, CDR1 GTSNPN and CDR2 SVGIG (reference sequence). V was cut by 8 bases and J by 5 bases, with 19 bases left in between. This CDR3 has 13 residues. Here the CDR3 reads CARNQGPGDEQYF. CDR3 nucleotides: TGTGCCAGAAATCAGGGGCCCGGGGACGAGCAGTACTTC.

The V gene is TRBV11-2, the J gene TRBJ1-5; a possible D gene is TRBD1 (5 bases). CDR3 length: 15 residues. Trimming removed 0 bases from V and 7 bases from J, with 13 bases in between. Germline values: CDR1 SGHAT, CDR2 FQNNGV. CDR3 DNA sequence: TGTGCCAGCAGCTTAGATGGGGCCGCGGGGCAGCCCCAGCATTTT. Translating gives CASSLDGAAGQPQHF. The variable domain in full, completed from reference TRBV11-2 and TRBJ1-5, reads EAGVAQSPRYKIIEKRQSVAFWCNPISGHATLYWYQQILGQGPKLLIQFQNNGVVDDSQLPKDRFSAERLKGVDSTLKIQPAKLEDSAVYLCASSLDGAAGQPQHFGDGTRLSIL.

This clone was detected only a few times. The chain links TRBV7-9 to TRBJ2-7; D might be TRBD2 (6 bases). The CDR3 is 15 amino acids. V gave up 5 bases and J gave up 0 bases, with 14 bases separating them. Germline loops: CDR1 SEHNR, CDR2 FQNEAQ (reference sequence). The CDR3 protein is CASSPQGLSSYEQYF. CDR3 nucleotides: TGTGCCAGCAGCCCGCAGGGACTCAGCTCCTACGAGCAGTACTTC.